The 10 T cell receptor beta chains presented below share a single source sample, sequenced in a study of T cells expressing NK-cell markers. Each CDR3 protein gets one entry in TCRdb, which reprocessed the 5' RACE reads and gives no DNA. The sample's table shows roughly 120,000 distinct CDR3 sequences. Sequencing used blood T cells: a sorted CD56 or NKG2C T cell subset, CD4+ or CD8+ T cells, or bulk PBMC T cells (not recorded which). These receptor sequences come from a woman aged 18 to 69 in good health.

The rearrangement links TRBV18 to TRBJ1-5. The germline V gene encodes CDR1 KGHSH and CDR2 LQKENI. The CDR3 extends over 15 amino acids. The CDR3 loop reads CASSPREGINQPQHF. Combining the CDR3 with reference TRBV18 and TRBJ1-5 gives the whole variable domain NAGVMQNPRHLVRRRGQEARLRCSPMKGHSHVYWYRQLPEEGLKFMVYLQKENIIDESGMPKERFSAEFPKEGPSILRIQQVVRGDSAAYFCASSPREGINQPQHFGDGTRLSIL.

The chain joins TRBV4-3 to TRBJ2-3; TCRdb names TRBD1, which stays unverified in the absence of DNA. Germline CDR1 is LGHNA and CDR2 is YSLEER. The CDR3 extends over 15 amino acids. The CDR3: CASSQEGGGTDTQYF.

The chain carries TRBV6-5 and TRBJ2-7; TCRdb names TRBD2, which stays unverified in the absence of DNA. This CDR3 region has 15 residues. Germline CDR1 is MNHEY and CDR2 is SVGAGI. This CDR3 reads CASSYSAGGPYEQYF.

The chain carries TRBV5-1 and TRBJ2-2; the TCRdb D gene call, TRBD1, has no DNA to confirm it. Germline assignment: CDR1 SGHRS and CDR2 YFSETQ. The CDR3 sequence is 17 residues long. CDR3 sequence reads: CASSLETGGLNTGELFF.

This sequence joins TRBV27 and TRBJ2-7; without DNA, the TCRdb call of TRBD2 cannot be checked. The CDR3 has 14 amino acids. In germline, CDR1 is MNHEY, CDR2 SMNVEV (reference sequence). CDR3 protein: CASSEGLAPHEQYF.

The CDR3 reads CASSPDTGGPNTEAFF. The rearrangement links TRBV27 to TRBJ1-1; checking the TCRdb D call of TRBD1 is not possible without DNA. Germline values: CDR1 MNHEY, CDR2 SMNVEV (reference sequence). This CDR3 has 16 residues.

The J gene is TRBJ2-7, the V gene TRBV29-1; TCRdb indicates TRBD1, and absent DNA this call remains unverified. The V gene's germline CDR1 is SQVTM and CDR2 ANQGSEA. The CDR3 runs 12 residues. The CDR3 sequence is CSVVLGAGEQYF.

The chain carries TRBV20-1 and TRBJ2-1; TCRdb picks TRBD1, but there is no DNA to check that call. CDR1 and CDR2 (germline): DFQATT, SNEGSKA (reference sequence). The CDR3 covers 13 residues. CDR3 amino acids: CSARTGGDNEQFF.

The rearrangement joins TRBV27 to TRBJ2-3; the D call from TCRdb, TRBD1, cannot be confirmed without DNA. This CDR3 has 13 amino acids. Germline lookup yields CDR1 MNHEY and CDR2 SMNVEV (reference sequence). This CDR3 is CASGGPRTDTQYF.

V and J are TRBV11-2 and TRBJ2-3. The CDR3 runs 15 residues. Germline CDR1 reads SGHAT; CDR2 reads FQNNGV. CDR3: CASSLGVGVGDTQYF.